This T cell receptor (beta chain) was retrieved from a study of shared clonotypes between healthy human individuals. Measured with immunoSEQ multiplex PCR; TCRdb has only the in-frame clones, and not every one. The sample consists of some 1.5 million clones, roughly 95% of them appearing once. Splitting of CD4+ cells produced CD45RA+ naive and CD45RA-negative memory subsets. CDR1 is SGHDT, CDR2 YYEEEE, per germline. Trimming left V 3 bases short and J 1 base short, with 14 bases between. The CDR3 loop spans 15 amino acids. The sample was naive CD4+ T cells sorted from blood. Subset given: CD45RA+ positively selected. V gene TRBV5-6 combines with J gene TRBJ2-7; maybe TRBD2 (5 bases). The receptor was isolated from a man younger than 45 in good health. DNA of the CDR3: TGTGCCAGCAGCTCCCTACTAGTTCCGTCCTACGAGCAGTACTTC. This encodes CASSSLLVPSYEQYF.